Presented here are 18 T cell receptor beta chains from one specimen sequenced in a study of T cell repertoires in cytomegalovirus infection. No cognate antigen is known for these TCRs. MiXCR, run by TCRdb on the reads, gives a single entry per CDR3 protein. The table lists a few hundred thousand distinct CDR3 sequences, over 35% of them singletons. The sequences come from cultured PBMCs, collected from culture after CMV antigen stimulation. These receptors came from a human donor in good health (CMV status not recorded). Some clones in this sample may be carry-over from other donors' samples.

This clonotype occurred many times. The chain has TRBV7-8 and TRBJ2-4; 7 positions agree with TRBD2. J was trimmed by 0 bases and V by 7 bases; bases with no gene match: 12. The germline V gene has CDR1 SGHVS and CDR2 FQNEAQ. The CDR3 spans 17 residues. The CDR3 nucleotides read TGTGCCAGCACCCCAGGTCCAGCGGGGCTAGCCAAAAACATTCAGTACTTC. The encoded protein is CASTPGPAGLAKNIQYF.

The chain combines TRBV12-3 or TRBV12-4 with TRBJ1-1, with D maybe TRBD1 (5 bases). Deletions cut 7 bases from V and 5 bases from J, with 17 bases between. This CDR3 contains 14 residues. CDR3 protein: CASTPTGEWTEAFF. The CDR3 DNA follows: TGTGCCAGCACTCCCACGGGGGAATGGACTGAAGCTTTCTTT.

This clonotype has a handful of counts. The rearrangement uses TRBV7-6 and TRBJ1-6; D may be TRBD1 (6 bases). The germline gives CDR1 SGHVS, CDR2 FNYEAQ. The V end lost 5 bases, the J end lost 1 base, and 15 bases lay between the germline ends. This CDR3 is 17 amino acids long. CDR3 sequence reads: CASSPGQGRSYNSPLHF. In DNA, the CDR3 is TGTGCCAGCAGCCCGGGGCAGGGGAGATCCTATAATTCACCCCTCCACTTT. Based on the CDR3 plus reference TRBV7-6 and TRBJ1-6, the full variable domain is GAGVSQSPRYKVTKRGQDVALRCDPISGHVSLYWYRQALGQGPEFLTYFNYEAQQDKSGLPNDRFSAERPEGSISTLTIQRTEQRDSAMYRCASSPGQGRSYNSPLHFGNGTRLTVT.

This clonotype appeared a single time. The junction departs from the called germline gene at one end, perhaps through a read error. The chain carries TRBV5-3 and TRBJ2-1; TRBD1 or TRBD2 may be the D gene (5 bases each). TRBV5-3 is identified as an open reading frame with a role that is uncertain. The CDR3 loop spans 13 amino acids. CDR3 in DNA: TGTGCCAGCAGCTTGGACACCCGGGGTGAGCAGTTCTTC. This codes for CASSLDTRGEQFF.

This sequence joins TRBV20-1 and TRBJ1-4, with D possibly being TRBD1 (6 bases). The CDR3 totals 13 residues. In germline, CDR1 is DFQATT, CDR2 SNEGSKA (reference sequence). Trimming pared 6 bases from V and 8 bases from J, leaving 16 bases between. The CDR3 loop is CSAGRSQGEKLFF. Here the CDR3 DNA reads TGCAGTGCAGGGAGGTCCCAGGGGGAAAAACTGTTTTTT.

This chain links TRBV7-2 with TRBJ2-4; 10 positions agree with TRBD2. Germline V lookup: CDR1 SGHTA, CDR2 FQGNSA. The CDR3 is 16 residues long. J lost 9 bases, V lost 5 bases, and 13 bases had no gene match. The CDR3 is CASSQVGSSGRLIQYF. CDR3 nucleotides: TGTGCCAGCAGCCAGGTCGGTTCTAGCGGGAGACTCATTCAGTACTTC.

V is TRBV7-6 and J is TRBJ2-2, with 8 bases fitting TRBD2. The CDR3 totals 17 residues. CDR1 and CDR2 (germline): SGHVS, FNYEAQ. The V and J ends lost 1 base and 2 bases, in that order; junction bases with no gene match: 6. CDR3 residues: CASSLERGLDNTGELFF. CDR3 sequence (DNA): TGTGCCAGCAGCTTAGAAAGGGGACTAGATAACACCGGGGAGCTGTTTTTT.

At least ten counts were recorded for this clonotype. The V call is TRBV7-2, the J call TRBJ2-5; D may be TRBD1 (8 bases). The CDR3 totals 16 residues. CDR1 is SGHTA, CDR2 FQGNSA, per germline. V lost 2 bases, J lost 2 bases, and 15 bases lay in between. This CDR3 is CASSLQQGGFQETQYF. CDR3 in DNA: TGTGCCAGCAGCTTACAACAGGGGGGGTTTCAAGAGACCCAGTACTTC.

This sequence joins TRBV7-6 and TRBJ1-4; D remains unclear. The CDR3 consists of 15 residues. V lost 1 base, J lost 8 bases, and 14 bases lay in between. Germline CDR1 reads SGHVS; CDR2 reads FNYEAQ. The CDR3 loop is CASSLDIGEVEKLFF. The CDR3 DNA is TGTGCCAGCAGCTTAGATATCGGAGAGGTAGAAAAACTGTTTTTT.

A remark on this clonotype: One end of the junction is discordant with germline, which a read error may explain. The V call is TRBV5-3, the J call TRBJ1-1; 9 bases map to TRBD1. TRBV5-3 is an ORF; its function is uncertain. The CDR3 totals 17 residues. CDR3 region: CASSWRGQGLMNTEAFF. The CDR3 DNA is TGTGCCAGCAGCTGGCGGGGACAGGGCCTCATGAACACTGAAGCTTTCTTT.

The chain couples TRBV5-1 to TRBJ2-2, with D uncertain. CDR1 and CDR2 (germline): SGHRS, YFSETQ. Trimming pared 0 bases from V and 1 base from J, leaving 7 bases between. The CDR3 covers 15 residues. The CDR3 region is CASSLGRRNTGELFF. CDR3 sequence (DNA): TGCGCCAGCAGCTTGGGGCGGCGGAACACCGGGGAGCTGTTTTTT.

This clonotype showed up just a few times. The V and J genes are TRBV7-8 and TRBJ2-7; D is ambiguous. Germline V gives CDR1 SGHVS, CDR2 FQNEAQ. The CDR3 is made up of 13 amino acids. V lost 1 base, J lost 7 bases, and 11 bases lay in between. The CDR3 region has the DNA TGTGCCAGCAGCTTAGTGACCGGAGATGAGCAGTACTTC. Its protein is CASSLVTGDEQYF.

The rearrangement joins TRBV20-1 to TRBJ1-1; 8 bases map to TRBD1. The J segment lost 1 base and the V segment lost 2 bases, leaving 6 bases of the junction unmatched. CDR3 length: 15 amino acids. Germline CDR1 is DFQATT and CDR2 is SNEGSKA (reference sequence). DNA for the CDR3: TGCAGTGCTAGACAGGGGGCTGTGGGGAACACTGAAGCTTTCTTT. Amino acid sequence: CSARQGAVGNTEAFF.

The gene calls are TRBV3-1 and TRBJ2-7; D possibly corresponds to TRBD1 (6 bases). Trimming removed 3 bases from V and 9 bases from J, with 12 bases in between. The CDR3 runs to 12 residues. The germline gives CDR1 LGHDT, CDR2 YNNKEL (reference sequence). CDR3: CASSQGPRGQYF. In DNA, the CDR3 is TGTGCCAGCAGCCAGGGACCCAGGGGGCAGTACTTC.

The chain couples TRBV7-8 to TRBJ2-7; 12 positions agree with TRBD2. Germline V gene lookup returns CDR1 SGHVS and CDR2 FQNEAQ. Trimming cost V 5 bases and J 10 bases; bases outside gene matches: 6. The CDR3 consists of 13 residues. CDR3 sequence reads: CASSIRLAGEQYF. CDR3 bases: TGTGCCAGCAGCATTCGACTAGCGGGGGAACAGTACTTC.

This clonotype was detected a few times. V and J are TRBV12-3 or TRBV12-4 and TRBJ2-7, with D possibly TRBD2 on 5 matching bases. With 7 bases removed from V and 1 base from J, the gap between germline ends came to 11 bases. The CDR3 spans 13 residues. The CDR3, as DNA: TGTGCCAGCAATGGACTCGAGTCCTACGAGCAGTACTTC. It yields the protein CASNGLESYEQYF.

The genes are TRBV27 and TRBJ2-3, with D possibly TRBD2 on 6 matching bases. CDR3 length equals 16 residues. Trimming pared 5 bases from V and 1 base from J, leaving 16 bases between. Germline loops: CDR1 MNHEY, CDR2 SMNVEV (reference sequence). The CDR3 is CASSISIWGGTDTQYF. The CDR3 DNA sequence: TGTGCCAGCAGTATCTCCATTTGGGGGGGCACAGATACGCAGTATTTT.

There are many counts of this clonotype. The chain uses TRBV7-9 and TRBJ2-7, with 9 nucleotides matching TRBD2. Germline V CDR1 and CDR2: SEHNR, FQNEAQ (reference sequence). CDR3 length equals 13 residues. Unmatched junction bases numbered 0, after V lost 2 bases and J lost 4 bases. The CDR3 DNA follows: TGTGCCAGCAGCTTACTAGCGGGGTACGAGCAGTACTTC. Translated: CASSLLAGYEQYF.